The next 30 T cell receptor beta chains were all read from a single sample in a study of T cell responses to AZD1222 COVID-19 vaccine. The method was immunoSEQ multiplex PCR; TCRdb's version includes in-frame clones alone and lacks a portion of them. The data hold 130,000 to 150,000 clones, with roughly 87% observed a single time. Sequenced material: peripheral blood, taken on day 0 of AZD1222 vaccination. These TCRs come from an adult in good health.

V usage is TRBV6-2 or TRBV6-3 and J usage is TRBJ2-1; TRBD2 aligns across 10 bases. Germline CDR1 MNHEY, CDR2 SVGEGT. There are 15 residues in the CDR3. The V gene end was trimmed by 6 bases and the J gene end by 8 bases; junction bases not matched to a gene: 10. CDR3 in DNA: TGTGCCAGCAGCCTTTGGTCTAGCGGGAGTTATGAGCAGTTCTTC. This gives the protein CASSLWSSGSYEQFF.

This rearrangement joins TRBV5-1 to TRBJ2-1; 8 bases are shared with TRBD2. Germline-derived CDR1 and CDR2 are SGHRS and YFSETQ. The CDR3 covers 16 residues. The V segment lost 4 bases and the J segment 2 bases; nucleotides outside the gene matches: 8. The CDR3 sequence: CASSQHGLATYNEQFF. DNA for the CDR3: TGCGCCAGCAGCCAGCATGGACTAGCTACCTACAATGAGCAGTTCTTC.

The CDR3 sequence: CASSLAGTGSQPQHF. CDR3 nucleotides: TGCGCCAGCAGCTTGGCCGGGACAGGGAGTCAGCCCCAGCATTTT. The chain carries TRBV5-1 and TRBJ1-5; TRBD1 matches at 9 bases. This CDR3 spans 15 amino acids. CDR1 and CDR2 from the germline V gene are SGHRS and YFSETQ. The junction had 4 bases not matched to a gene; V was cut back by 0 bases and J by 6 bases. Complete variable domain (other parts from reference TRBV5-1 and TRBJ1-5): KAGVTQTPRYLIKTRGQQVTLSCSPISGHRSVSWYQQTPGQGLQFLFEYFSETQRNKGNFPGRFSGRQFSNSRSEMNVSTLELGDSALYLCASSLAGTGSQPQHFGDGTRLSIL.

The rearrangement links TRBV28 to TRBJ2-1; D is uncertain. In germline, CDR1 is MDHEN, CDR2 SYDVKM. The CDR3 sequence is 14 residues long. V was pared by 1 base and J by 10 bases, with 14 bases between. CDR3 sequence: CASSLFHEDTEQFF. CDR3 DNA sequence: TGTGCCAGCAGTTTATTCCATGAAGATACGGAGCAGTTCTTC.

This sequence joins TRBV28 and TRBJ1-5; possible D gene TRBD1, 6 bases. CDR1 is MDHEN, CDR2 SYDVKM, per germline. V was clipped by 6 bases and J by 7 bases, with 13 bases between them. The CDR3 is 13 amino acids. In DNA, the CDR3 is TGTGCCAGCAGCGGGGGGCGCGAACAGCCCCAGCATTTT. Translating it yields CASSGGREQPQHF.

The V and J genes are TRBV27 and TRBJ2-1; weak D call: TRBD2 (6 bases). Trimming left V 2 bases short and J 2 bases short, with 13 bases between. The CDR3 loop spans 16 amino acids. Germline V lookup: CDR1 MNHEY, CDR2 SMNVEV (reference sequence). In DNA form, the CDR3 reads TGTGCCAGCAGTTTAATCGCCGAGCGGGCCTACAATGAGCAGTTCTTC. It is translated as CASSLIAERAYNEQFF.

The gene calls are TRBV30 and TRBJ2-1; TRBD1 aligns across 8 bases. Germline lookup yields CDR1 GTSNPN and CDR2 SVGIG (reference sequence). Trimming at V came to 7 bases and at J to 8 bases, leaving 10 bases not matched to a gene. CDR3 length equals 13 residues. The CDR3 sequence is CAFRTGYGHEQFF. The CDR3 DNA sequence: TGTGCCTTTAGGACAGGGTACGGGCATGAGCAGTTCTTC.

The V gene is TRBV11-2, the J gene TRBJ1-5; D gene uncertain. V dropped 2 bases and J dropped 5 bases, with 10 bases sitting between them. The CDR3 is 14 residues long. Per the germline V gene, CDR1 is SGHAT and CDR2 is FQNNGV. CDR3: CASSLSPMDQPQHF. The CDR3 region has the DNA TGTGCCAGCAGCTTATCGCCCATGGATCAGCCCCAGCATTTT.

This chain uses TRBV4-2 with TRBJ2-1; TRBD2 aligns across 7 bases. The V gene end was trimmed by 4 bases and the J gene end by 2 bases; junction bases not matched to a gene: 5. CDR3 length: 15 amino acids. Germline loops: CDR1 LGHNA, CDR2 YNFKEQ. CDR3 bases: TGTGCCAGCAGCCGGGGTAGCGGGCCCTACAATGAGCAGTTCTTC. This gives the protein CASSRGSGPYNEQFF.

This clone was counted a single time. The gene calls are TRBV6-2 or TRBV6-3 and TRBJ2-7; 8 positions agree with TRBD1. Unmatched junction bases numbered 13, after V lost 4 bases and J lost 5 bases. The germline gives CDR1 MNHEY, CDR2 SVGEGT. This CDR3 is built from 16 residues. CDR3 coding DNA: TGTGCCAGCAGTTCCTACGGACAGGGAAAAATCGACGAGCAGTACTTC. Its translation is CASSSYGQGKIDEQYF.

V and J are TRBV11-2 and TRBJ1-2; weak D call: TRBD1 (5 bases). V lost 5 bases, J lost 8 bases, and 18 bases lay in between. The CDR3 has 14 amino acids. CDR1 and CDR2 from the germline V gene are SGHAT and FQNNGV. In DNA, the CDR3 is TGTGCCAGCAGCACTCGGGGGGTTCTAGGAGGCTACACCTTC. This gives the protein CASSTRGVLGGYTF.

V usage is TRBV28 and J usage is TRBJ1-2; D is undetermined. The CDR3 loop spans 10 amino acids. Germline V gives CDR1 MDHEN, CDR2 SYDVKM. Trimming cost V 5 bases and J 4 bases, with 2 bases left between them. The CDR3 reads CASSGYGYTF. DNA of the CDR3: TGTGCCAGCAGTGGCTATGGCTACACCTTC.

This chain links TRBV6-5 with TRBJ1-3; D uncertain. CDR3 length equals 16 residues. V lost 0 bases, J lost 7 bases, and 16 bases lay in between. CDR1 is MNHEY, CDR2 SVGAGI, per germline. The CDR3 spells CASSYSKGISKNTIYF. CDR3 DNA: TGTGCCAGCAGTTACTCGAAAGGGATATCAAAGAACACCATATATTTT.

The chain's CDR3 is CASSRILGTGELFF. The CDR3 coding sequence is TGTGCCAGCAGCAGGATTCTAGGAACCGGGGAGCTGTTTTTT. The gene calls are TRBV5-5 and TRBJ2-2; D is ambiguous. V was cut by 4 bases and J by 5 bases, with 12 bases left in between. The CDR3 sequence is 14 residues long. The germline V gene encodes CDR1 SGHKS and CDR2 YYEKEE (reference sequence).

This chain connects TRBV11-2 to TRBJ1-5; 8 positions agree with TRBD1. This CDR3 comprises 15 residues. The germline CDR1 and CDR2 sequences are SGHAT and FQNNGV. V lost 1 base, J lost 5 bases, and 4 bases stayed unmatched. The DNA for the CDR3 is TGTGCCAGCAGCTTAGGGAGACAGGGGTATCAGCCCCAGCATTTT. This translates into CASSLGRQGYQPQHF.

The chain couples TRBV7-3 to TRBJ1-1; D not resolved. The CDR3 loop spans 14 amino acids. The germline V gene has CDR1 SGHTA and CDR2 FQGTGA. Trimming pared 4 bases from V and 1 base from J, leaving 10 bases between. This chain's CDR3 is CASSSHSGNTEAFF. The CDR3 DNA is TGTGCCAGCAGCTCGCACAGCGGGAACACTGAAGCTTTCTTT.

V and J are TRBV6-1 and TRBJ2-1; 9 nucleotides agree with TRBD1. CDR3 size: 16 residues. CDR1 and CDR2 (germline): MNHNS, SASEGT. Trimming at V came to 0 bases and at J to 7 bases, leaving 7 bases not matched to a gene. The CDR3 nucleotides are TGTGCCAGCAGTGAAGCGGGCGGGACAGGGAAGAATGAGCAGTTCTTC. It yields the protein CASSEAGGTGKNEQFF.

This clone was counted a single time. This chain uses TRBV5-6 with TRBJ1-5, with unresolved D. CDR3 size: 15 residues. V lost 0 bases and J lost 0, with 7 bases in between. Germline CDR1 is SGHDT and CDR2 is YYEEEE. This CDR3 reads CASSLEGYSNQPQHF. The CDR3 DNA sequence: TGTGCCAGCAGCTTGGAGGGATATAGCAATCAGCCCCAGCATTTT.

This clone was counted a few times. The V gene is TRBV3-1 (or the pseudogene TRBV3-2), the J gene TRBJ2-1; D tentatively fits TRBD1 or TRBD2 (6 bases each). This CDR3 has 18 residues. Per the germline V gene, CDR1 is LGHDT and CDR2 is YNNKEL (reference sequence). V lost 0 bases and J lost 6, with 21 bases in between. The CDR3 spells CASSQDWGAGRGRNEQFF. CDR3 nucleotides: TGTGCCAGCAGCCAAGATTGGGGGGCTGGTCGGGGGCGCAATGAGCAGTTCTTC.

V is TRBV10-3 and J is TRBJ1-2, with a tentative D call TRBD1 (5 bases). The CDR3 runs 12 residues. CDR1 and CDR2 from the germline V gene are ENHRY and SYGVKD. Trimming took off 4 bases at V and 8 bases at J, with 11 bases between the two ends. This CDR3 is CAISGTGSGYTF. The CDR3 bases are TGTGCCATCAGTGGAACAGGTAGCGGCTACACCTTC.

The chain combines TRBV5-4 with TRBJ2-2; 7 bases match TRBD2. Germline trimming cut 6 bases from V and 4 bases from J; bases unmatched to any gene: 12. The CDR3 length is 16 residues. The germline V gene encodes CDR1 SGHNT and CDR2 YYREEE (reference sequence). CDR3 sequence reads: CASTLSRTRSTGELFF. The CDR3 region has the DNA TGTGCCAGCACACTGAGCCGGACTAGAAGCACCGGGGAGCTGTTTTTT. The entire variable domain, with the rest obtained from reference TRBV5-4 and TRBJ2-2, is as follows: ETGVTQSPTHLIKTRGQQVTLRCSSQSGHNTVSWYQQALGQGPQFIFQYYREEENGRGNFPPRFSGLQFPNYSSELNVNALELDDSALYLCASTLSRTRSTGELFFGEGSRLTVL.

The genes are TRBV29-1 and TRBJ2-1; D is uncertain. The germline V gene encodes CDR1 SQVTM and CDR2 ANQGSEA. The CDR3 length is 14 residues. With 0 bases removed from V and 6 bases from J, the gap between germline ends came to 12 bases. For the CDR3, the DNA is TGCAGCGTTGAAGAGGGGAAGAGGATCAATGAGCAGTTCTTC. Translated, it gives CSVEEGKRINEQFF.

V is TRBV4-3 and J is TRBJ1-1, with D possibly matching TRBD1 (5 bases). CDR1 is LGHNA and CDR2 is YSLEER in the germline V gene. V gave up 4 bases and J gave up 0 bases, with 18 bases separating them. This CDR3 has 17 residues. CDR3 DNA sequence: TGCGCCAGCAGCCGCACCTTGGGGGGGGTTTTGAACACTGAAGCTTTCTTT. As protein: CASSRTLGGVLNTEAFF.

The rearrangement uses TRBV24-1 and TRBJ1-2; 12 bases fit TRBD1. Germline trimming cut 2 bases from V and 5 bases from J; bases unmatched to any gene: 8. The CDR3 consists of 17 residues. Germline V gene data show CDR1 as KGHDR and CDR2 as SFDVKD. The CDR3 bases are TGTGCCACCAGTGATTCTGGGACAGGGGGCGCAAAGTATGGCTACACCTTC. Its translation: CATSDSGTGGAKYGYTF.

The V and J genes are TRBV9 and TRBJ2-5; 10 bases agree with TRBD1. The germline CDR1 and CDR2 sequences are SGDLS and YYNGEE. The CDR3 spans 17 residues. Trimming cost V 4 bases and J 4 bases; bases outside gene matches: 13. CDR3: CASSRGTGDNPTETQYF. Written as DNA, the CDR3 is TGTGCCAGCAGCCGCGGGACAGGGGACAATCCCACAGAGACCCAGTACTTC.

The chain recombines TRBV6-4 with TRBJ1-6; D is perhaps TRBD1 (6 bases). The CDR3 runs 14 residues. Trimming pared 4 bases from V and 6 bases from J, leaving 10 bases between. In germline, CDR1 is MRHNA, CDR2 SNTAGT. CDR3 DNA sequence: TGTGCCAGCAGTGCCGACAGGACTAATTCACCCCTCCACTTT. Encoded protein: CASSADRTNSPLHF.

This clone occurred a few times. CDR3 nucleotide sequence: TGTGCCAGCAGCTTATTTGCAGGGGGCGTTGACGACGAGCAGTACTTC. It yields the protein CASSLFAGGVDDEQYF. V and J are TRBV11-2 and TRBJ2-7; TRBD1 agrees at 8 bases. CDR1 SGHAT and CDR2 FQNNGV come from the germline V gene. The CDR3 loop spans 16 amino acids. The V segment lost 2 bases and the J segment 5 bases; nucleotides outside the gene matches: 11. The whole variable domain, filled in from reference TRBV11-2 and TRBJ2-7, reads EAGVAQSPRYKIIEKRQSVAFWCNPISGHATLYWYQQILGQGPKLLIQFQNNGVVDDSQLPKDRFSAERLKGVDSTLKIQPAKLEDSAVYLCASSLFAGGVDDEQYFGPGTRLTVT.

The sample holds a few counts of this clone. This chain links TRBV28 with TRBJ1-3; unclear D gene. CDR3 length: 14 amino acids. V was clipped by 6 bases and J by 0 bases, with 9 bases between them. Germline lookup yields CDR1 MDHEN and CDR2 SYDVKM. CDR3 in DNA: TGTGCCAGCAGCAAACATAGCTCTGGAAACACCATATATTTT. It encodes CASSKHSSGNTIYF.

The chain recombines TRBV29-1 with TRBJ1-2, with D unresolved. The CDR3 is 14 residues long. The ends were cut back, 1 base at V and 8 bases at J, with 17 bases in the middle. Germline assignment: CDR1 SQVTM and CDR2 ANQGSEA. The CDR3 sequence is CSVEVERGLQGYTF. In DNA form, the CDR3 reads TGCAGCGTTGAAGTAGAACGAGGCCTACAAGGCTACACCTTC. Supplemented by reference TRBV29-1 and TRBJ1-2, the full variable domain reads SAVISQKPSRDICQRGTSLTIQCQVDSQVTMMFWYRQQPGQSLTLIATANQGSEATYESGFVIDKFPISRPNLTFSTLTVSNMSPEDSSIYLCSVEVERGLQGYTFGSGTRLTVV.

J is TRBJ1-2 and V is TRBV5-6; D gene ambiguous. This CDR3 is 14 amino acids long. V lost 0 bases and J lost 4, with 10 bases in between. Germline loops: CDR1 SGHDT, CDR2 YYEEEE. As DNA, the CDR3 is TGTGCCAGCAGCTTGGTCCTAACTAGCTATGGCTACACCTTC. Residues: CASSLVLTSYGYTF.